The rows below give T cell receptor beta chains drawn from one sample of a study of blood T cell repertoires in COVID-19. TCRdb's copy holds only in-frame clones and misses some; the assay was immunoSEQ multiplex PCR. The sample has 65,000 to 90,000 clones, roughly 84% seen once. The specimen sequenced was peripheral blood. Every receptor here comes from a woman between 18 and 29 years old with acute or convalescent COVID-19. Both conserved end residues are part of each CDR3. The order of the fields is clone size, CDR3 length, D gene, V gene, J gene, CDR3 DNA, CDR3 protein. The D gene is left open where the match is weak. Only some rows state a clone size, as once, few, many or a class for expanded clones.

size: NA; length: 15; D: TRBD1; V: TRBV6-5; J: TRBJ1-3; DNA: TGTGCCAGCCATAACCACAGGGGGATTGGAAACACCATATATTTT; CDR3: CASHNHRGIGNTIYF
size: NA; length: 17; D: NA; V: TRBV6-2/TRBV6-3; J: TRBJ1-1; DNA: TGTGCCAGCAGTCCCAGGGCGCTGGCAAGCTGGAACACTGAAGCTTTCTTT; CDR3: CASSPRALASWNTEAFF
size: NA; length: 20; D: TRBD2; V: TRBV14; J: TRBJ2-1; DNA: TGTGCCAGCAGCCAAGATTCCCTAGCGGGGGGGCCGAGCTCCTACAATGAGCAGTTCTTC; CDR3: CASSQDSLAGGPSSYNEQFF
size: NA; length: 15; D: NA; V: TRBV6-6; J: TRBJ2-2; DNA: TGTGCCAGCAGTTCCCTACGCGGACAGACCGGGGAGCTGTTTTTT; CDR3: CASSSLRGQTGELFF
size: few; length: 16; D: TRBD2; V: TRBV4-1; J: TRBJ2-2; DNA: TGCGCCAGCAGCCAAGAGGCTAGCGGGAATGACGGGGAGCTGTTTTTT; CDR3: CASSQEASGNDGELFF
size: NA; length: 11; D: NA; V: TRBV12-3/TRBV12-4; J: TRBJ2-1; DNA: TGTGCCAGCAGCCTATACAATGAGCAGTTCTTC; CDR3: CASSLYNEQFF
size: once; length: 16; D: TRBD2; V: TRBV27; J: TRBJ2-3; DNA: TGTGCCAGCAGTTTCATCGGGCTAGCGGGGGAGGATACGCAGTATTTT; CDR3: CASSFIGLAGEDTQYF
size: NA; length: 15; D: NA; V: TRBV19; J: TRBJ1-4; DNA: TGTGCCAGTAGTCCACATCAGGGGACTAATGAAAAACTGTTTTTT; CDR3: CASSPHQGTNEKLFF
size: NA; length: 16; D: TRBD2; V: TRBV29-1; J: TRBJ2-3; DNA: TGCAGCGTTGAGTTGCGCTGGACTAGCGGGAGCCATACGCAGTATTTT; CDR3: CSVELRWTSGSHTQYF
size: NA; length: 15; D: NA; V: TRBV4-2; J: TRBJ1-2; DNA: TGTGCCAGCAGCCAAGAGGCAGATCTCCTCTATGGCTACACCTTC; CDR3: CASSQEADLLYGYTF
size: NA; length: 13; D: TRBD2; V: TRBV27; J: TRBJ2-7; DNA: TGTGCCAGCAAGCTTAGCGGGAGGTACGAGCAGTACTTC; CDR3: CASKLSGRYEQYF
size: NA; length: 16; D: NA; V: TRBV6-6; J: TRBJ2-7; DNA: TGTGCCAGCAGTTTCGATGATTATCGCCGGGGAAACGAGCAGTACTTC; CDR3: CASSFDDYRRGNEQYF
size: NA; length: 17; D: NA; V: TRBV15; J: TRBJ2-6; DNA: TGTGCCACCAGCAGAGATTTGAGTTACTCTGGGGCCAACGTCCTGACTTTC; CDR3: CATSRDLSYSGANVLTF
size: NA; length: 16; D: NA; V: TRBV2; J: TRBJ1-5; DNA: TGTGCCAGCAGTGTTGGCAGTCCAAATAGCAATCAGCCCCAGCATTTT; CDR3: CASSVGSPNSNQPQHF
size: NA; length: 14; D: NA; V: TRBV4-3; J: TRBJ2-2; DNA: TGCGCCAGCAGCCAAGATGGGCTGACCGGGGAGCTGTTTTTT; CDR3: CASSQDGLTGELFF
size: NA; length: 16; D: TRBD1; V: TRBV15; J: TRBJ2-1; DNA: TGTGCCACCAGCACTCCGAGACAGGGGATATTCAATGAGCAGTTCTTC; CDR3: CATSTPRQGIFNEQFF
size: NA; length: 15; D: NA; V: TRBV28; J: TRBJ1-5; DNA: TGTGCCAGCAGTCTCGGAACAGGGAGCAATCAGCCCCAGCATTTT; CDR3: CASSLGTGSNQPQHF
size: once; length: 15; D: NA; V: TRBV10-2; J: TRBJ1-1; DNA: TGCGCCAGCTCCACCGGACAGTTCATGAACACTGAAGCTTTCTTT; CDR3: CASSTGQFMNTEAFF
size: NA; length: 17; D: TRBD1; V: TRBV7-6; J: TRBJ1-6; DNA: TGTGCCAGCAGCAAATTCTCCGGGACAGGGGGGAACTCACCCCTCCACTTT; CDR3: CASSKFSGTGGNSPLHF
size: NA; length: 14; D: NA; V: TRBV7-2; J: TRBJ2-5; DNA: TGTGCCAGCAGCTTAGATCGGGGGGCGGAGACCCAGTACTTC; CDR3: CASSLDRGAETQYF
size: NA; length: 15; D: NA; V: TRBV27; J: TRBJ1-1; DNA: TGTGCCAGCAGTTTAACAGACAGCTTGAACACTGAAGCTTTCTTT; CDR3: CASSLTDSLNTEAFF
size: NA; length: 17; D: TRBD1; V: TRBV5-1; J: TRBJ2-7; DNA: TGCGCCAGCAGAAAGGACAGGGGCACCAGCTCCCCATACGAGCAGTACTTC; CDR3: CASRKDRGTSSPYEQYF
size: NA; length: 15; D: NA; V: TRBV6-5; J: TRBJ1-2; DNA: TGTGCCAGCAGCCAAACAGGGCCCGGAAACTATGGCTACACCTTC; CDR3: CASSQTGPGNYGYTF
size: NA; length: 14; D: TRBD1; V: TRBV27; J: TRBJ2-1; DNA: TGTGCCAGCAGTCTGGGACAGGGGGGCAATGAGCAGTTCTTC; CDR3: CASSLGQGGNEQFF
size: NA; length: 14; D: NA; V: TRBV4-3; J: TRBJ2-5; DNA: TGCGCCAGCAGCCAAGACGACAGCAGGGAGACCCAGTACTTC; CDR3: CASSQDDSRETQYF
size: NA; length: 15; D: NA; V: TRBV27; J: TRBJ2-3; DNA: TGTGCCAGCAGTTTCTTTTCGACTAGCACAGATACGCAGTATTTT; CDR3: CASSFFSTSTDTQYF
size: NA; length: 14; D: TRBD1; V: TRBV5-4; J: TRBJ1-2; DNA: TGTGCCAGCTTCCAGAACAGGGGAACCGGTGGCTACACCTTC; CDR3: CASFQNRGTGGYTF
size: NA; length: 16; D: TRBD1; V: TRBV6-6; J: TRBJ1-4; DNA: TGTGCCAGCAGTCCACACCAGACAGGGTCTAATGAAAAACTGTTTTTT; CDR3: CASSPHQTGSNEKLFF
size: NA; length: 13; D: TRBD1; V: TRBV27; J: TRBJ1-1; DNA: TGTGCCAGCACCACAGGGGCGGGAACTGAAGCTTTCTTT; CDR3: CASTTGAGTEAFF
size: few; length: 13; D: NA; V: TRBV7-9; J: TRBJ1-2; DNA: TGTGCCACCCTCCGGGGGGGGGACTATGGCTACACCTTC; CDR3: CATLRGGDYGYTF
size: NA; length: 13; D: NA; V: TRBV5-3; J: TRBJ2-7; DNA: TGTGCCAGAAGCTATAACAGTTCCTACGAGCAGTACTTC; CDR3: CARSYNSSYEQYF
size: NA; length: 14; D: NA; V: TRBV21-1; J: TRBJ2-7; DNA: TGTGCCAGCAGCAAAGTCGGGAGCTCCTACGAGCAGTACTTC; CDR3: CASSKVGSSYEQYF
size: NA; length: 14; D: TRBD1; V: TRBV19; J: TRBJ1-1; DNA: TGTGCCAGTAGTATCCCAGGGGGCTACACTGAAGCTTTCTTT; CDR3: CASSIPGGYTEAFF